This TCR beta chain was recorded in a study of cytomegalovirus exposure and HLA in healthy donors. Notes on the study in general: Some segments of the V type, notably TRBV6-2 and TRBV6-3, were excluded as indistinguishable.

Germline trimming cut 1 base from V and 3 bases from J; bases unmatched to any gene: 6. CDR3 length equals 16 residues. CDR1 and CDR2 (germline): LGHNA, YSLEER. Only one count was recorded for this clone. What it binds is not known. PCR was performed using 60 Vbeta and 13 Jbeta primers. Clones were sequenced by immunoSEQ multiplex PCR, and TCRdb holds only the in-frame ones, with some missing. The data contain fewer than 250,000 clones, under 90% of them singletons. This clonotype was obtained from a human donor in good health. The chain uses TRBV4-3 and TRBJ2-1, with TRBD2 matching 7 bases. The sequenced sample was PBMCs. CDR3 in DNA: TGCGCCAGCAGCCAAGGTTTCGCTAGCGGCTACAATGAGCAGTTCTTC. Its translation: CASSQGFASGYNEQFF.